One TCR beta chain is described in this entry. The sample belongs to a study of blood T cell repertoires in COVID-19. Study as a whole: Some COVID-19 samples were acute and others convalescent; all came from the United States, Italy and Spain. Sources were T cells, B-cell-depleted T cells, or PBMCs; the material itself was cDNA or gDNA.

Germline trimming cut 0 bases from V and 3 bases from J; bases unmatched to any gene: 4. Germline V gene lookup returns CDR1 SGHRS and CDR2 YFSETQ. The CDR3 length is 15 residues. In the study's own analysis: Quantification of nucleated cells was approximated via reference gene primer amplification. Profiled with immunoSEQ multiplex PCR; TCRdb holds only in-frame clones, not every one. V, J and clone size are those of that table, while D and trimming were read from the DNA. The sample consists of 250,000 to 300,000 clones, approximately 85% of them appearing once. This TCR came from a man aged 50-60 years with active or convalescent COVID-19. This chain uses TRBV5-1 with TRBJ2-3; 7 nucleotides line up with TRBD2. The sample comprised peripheral blood. CDR3 loop: CASSLGAGTTDTQYF. As DNA, the CDR3 is TGCGCCAGCAGCTTGGGAGCGGGAACGACAGATACGCAGTATTTT.